This T cell receptor beta chain was captured in a study of shared clonotypes between healthy human individuals (dated by TCRdb to the early 2020s). About the investigation overall: The cohort included a few men and two women between 18 and 49 years of age. Between about 0.8 and 8.9 billion PBMCs per donor were obtained by leukapheresis. The study deeply sequenced blood TCR repertoires of several healthy adults to estimate repertoire size and the extent of clonotype sharing between individuals. Libraries were prepared and TCR repertoires were sequenced by different laboratories using diverse techniques, in order to increase sequencing depth and limit assay-specific biases.

The donors were healthy, HIV-negative adults who had no recently reported acute infections or vaccinations. Every donor was a Caucasian adult living in Nashville, Tennessee, USA. For unsorted samples, 90 million or so PBMCs were counted and genomic DNA was extracted with the QIAamp DNA Blood Mini kit. Blood was obtained by leukapheresis, after which PBMCs were separated by Ficoll-Histopaque density gradient centrifugation and cryopreserved in liquid nitrogen vapor phase. TCR CDR3 regions were amplified from genomic DNA by multiplex PCR using the deep immunoSEQ assay. For each cell subset, the extracted genomic DNA was distributed evenly across all wells of several immunoSEQ 96-well plates, and each plate served as one replicate. For unsorted PBMC, approximately 0.3 ug of genomic DNA, equivalent to tens of thousands of T cell genomes, went into each replicate PCR. Genomic DNA from unsorted PBMC was sequenced over ten immunoSEQ deep assay plates. Purified libraries were quantified with a Qubit 3.0 fluorometer, sized on a Bioanalyzer 2100, and re-quantified with the KAPA Library Quantification kit. Every immunoSEQ 96-well plate was sequenced on a dedicated single-read 150-cycle Illumina NextSeq 550 flow cell. The paper's processing steps were these. The immunoSEQ output contained only junctional sequences without quality scores, so filtering could not match that applied to full-length reads. To assign V/J genes and CDR3, sequences were annotated against IMGT germline references using PyIR, a Python wrapper for IgBLAST v1.9. Reads with weak V/J assignments (E-value above 1e-6), missing CDR3, stop codons, out-of-frame junctions, or ambiguous translated residues were removed. A V3J clonotype was defined by an identical inferred V gene, J gene, and CDR3 amino acid sequence. The percentage overlap between two repertoires was calculated by dividing the number of shared unique clonotypes by the size of the smaller repertoire. RTK rarefaction, the Chao1 estimator, and Recon v2.1 estimates of unobserved clonotypes were used to assess repertoire richness. The table was pulled from immuneACCESS by TCRdb, which kept in-frame rearrangements only. Such tables lose some clones; where checked, under half of the loss comes from unresolved V genes, and the rest has no known cause. That table supplies the V and J calls and clone size; D and trimming were determined from the DNA. The sample table shows around 500,000 clones, and about 85% are seen once. The top ten constitute about 12% of the sample.

Here is what the overall study found, with its caveats: Pairwise subsampling indicated that sequencing depth was expected to affect the degree of clonotype sharing among donors. The small number of donors limited the genetic and exposure-history diversity represented. Only blood was sampled, and tissue TCR repertoires likely differ from those in blood.

The V end loses 0 bases and the J end loses 0 bases, and a stretch of 15 bases separates them. Reading from cysteine to phenylalanine, the CDR3 counts 17 amino acids. Only CDR3 DNA remains: 51 bases, in frame from the first base. The germline V gene provides CDR1 LGHNA and CDR2 YNFKEQ. In regard to this clone: Its antigen remains unidentified. The sample holds no much larger clone one base away, and base qualities are not on file.

Sequencing was done on a sample of PBMCs. The rearranged chain carries TRBV4-2 and TRBJ2-7; TRBD2 could be the D gene, as 5 bases match. This TCR was recovered from a middle-aged woman in good health. Some clones in this sample may be carry-over from other donors' samples. The CDR3 reads CASSQDPLWTASYEQYF. The bases read TGTGCCAGCAGCCAAGATCCCCTCTGGACTGCCTCCTACGAGCAGTACTTC.